This TCR beta chain is from a study of blood T cell repertoires in COVID-19 (dated by TCRdb to 2020 to 2021). Background on the whole study: The collaborator samples originated in the United States, Italy and Spain and spanned the acute and convalescent phases of COVID-19. Where available, HLA class I and class II types were taken from metadata supplied by the sample provider and were not determined by assay-based typing. The sample metadata nearly always contained a de-identified subject ID, COVID-19 status, age in years and sex. Subjects who had been exposed to COVID-19, were actively infected with it, or had recovered from it provided the deeply sampled blood TCRbeta repertoires that made up the dataset. The repertoires were released in a freely available public database meant as a resource for research on the immune response to SARS-CoV-2. Samples were obtained from the ongoing ImmuneRACE study (first 160 participants) and from roughly 1,300 subjects provided by 6 global collaborators. The material from the prospective study consisted of cDNA or gDNA derived from T cells, B-cell-depleted T cells, or PBMCs.

TCRbeta CDR3 regions were amplified from genomic DNA using the immunoSEQ Assay, a bias-controlled multiplex PCR. Regarding the original processing steps: Within the assay, amplification of reference gene primers was used to estimate how many nucleated cells each sample contained. To quantify the absolute abundance of each unique TCRbeta CDR3 rearrangement, sequence reads were collapsed and filtered. For each sample, productive Simpson clonality was calculated by taking the square root of Simpson's diversity index across productive rearrangements. The source is immuneACCESS, and TCRdb retained only in-frame sequences with V and J called. Part of the clones is not carried over; for the studies checked, unresolved V genes explain less than half of this, and the remainder is unexplained. V and J calls and clone size are as listed in that table; D and trimming were resolved from the DNA. This sample holds about 340,000 clones; 91% were observed only once. In total, the top ten clones hold under 3.5% of the sample.

The paper's findings and limits, for the study overall: The amount of clinical and demographic metadata varied by source and participant and was provided uncurated.

Another Seattle source contributed samples from volunteer blood donors who had recovered from COVID-19. Each collaborating institution followed its own protocols to collect whole blood in K2EDTA tubes. Collaborator samples were shipped for TCRbeta analysis as frozen whole blood, isolated PBMCs, or DNA extracted from either sample type. Note on this clone: There is no known antigen for this receptor. Per-base qualities were not stored, and no clone one base away is much larger.

The sequence derives from a woman between 18 and 29 years old who had recovered from COVID-19. The sequenced sample was peripheral blood.

CDR3 protein: CASRGLAYTGELFF. Read as DNA, the sequence is TGTGCCAGCAGAGGACTAGCGTACACCGGGGAGCTGTTTTTT. The chain is assembled from TRBV11-3 and TRBJ2-2, with 9 central nucleotides matching TRBD2. V and J are trimmed by 6 bases and 3 bases, and the gene matches miss 2 bases of the junction. From the cysteine up to the phenylalanine, the CDR3 has a length of 14 residues. The sequence is cut down to CDR3 DNA, 42 bases in frame from base 1. The germline V gene yields SGHNT for CDR1 and YENEEA for CDR2. Where the CDR3 stops, the reference TRBV11-3 and TRBJ2-2 genes take over; the full variable domain is EAGVVQSPRYKIIEKKQPVAFWCNPISGHNTLYWYLQNLGQGPELLIRYENEEAVDDSQLPKDRFSAERLKGVDSTLKIQPAELGDSAVYLCASRGLAYTGELFFGEGSRLTVL.